What follows is one T cell receptor (beta chain) and its context. Everyone who took part was 18 to 89 years old, and they came from about 25 US areas. The data were obtained in a study of blood T cell repertoires in COVID-19. Assay used: immunoSEQ multiplex PCR; TCRdb lists only in-frame clones, some missing. The sample has around 160,000 clones; roughly 80% are singletons. The specimen sequenced was PBMCs or T cells enriched from blood (not recorded which). The receptor was isolated from a man aged 50 to 59 who had recovered from COVID-19.

The CDR3 loop is CASSLRGRNGYTF. CDR3 DNA: TGTGCCAGCAGCCTCCGCGGTAGAAATGGCTACACCTTC. The gene calls are TRBV7-6 and TRBJ1-2, with D uncertain. The CDR3 loop spans 13 amino acids. The V end lost 5 bases, the J end lost 6 bases, and 13 bases lay between the germline ends. Germline CDR1 is SGHVS and CDR2 is FNYEAQ.